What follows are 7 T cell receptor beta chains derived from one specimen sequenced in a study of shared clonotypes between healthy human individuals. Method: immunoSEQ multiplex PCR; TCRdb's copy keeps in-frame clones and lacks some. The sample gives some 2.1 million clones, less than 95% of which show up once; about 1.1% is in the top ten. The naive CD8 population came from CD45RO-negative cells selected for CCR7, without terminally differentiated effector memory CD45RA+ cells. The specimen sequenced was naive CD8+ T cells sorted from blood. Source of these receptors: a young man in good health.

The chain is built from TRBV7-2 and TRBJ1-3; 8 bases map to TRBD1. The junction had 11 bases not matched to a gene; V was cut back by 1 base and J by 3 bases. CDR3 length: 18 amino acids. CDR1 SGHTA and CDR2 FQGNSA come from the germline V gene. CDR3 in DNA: TGTGCCAGCAGCTTAGGCCCAGGACAGGGAATTATTGGAAACACCATATATTTT. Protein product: CASSLGPGQGIIGNTIYF.

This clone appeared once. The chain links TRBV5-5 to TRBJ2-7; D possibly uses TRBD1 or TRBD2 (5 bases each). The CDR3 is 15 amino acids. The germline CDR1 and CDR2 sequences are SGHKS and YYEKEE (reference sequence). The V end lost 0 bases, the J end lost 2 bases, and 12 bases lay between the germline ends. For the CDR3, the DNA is TGTGCCAGCAGCTTGGTGGCAGGGAGTCCCTACGAGCAGTACTTC. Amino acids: CASSLVAGSPYEQYF.

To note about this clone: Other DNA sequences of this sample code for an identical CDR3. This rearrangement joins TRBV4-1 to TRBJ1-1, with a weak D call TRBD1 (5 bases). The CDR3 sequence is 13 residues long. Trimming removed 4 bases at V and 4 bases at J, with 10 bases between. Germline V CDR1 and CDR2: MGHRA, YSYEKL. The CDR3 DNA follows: TGCGCCAGCAGCCCGGGGGGGGGCACTGAAGCTTTCTTT. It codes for CASSPGGGTEAFF.

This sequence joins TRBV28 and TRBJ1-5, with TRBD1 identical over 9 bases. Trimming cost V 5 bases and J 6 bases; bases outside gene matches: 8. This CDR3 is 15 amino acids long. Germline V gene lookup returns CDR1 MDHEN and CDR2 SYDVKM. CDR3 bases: TGTGCCAGCAGTGTGGGACAGGGCTATACTCAGCCCCAGCATTTT. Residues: CASSVGQGYTQPQHF. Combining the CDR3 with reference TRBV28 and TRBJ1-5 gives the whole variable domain DVKVTQSSRYLVKRTGEKVFLECVQDMDHENMFWYRQDPGLGLRLIYFSYDVKMKEKGDIPEGYSVSREKKERFSLILESASTNQTSMYLCASSVGQGYTQPQHFGDGTRLSIL.

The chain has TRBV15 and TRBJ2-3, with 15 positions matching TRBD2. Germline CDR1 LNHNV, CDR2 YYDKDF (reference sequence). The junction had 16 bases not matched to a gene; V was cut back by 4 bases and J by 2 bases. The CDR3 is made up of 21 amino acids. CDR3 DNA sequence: TGTGCCACCAGCACAGTGCCGGGACTAGCGGGGGGTCTTCATGTCACAGATACGCAGTATTTT. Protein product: CATSTVPGLAGGLHVTDTQYF.

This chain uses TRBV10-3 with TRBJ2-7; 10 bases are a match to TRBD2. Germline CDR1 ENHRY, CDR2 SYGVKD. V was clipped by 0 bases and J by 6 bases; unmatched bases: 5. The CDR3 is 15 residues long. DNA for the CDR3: TGTGCCATCAGTGAGTCCCTAGCGGGAGCTGTCGAGCAGTACTTC. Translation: CAISESLAGAVEQYF.

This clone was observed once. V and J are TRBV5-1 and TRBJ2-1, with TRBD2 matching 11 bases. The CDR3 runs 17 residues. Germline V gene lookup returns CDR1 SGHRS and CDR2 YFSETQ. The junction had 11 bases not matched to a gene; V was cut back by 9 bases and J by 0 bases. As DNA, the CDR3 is TGCGCCACCGGGACTAGCGGAGATAAGAGCTCCTACAATGAGCAGTTCTTC. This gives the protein CATGTSGDKSSYNEQFF.